This TCR beta chain was observed in a study of brain T cells in children with intractable seizures. Germline V gives CDR1 GTSNPN, CDR2 SVGIG (reference sequence). This CDR3 has 14 amino acids. Trimming cost V 4 bases and J 5 bases, with 17 bases left between them. Described time point: blood from clinic visit 5 months post-surgery; TSC patient then seizure free. Only cases whose brain tissue showed the highest T cell transcript signatures were sequenced. Clones were read by immunoSEQ multiplex PCR, and TCRdb kept only the in-frame ones, dropping some. Altogether hundreds of thousands of clones are present, 85% to 95% being singletons, with the ten largest covering about 6%.

Sequencing was performed on peripheral blood, taken about 5 months after surgery. The receptor was derived from a boy younger than two with tuberous sclerosis and intractable seizures. The chain combines TRBV30 with TRBJ1-1, with D perhaps TRBD1 (5 bases). The CDR3 sequence: CAWIHNPGFTEAFF. CDR3 in DNA: TGTGCCTGGATACATAATCCAGGGTTTACTGAAGCTTTCTTT.